This passage covers 12 T cell receptor beta chains from one sample sequenced in a study of cytotoxic CD8 clonotypes in ibrutinib-treated CLL. Profiling relied on immunoSEQ multiplex PCR, and the TCRdb table lists in-frame clones only, not all of them. The sample includes hundreds of thousands of clones, roughly 74% seen only once; the top ten take approximately 15%. Here the sequenced sample was PBMCs, taken after 24 months of ibrutinib treatment. These receptors came from a human donor with chronic lymphocytic leukemia.

V is TRBV6-5 and J is TRBJ1-2; 7 bases align to TRBD1. The CDR3 loop spans 13 amino acids. The trim removed 6 bases at V and 6 bases at J, leaving 7 bases unmatched. CDR1 is MNHEY, CDR2 SVGAGI, per germline. CDR3 protein: CASRSTGVNGYTF. For the CDR3, the DNA is TGTGCCAGCAGGTCAACAGGGGTAAATGGCTACACCTTC.

The genes are TRBV6-4 and TRBJ1-1; D may be TRBD1 (5 bases). Per germline, CDR1 MRHNA and CDR2 SNTAGT. The CDR3 has 13 residues. V lost 6 bases and J 2 bases, leaving 10 bases between the germline ends. CDR3 region: CASSTRVNTEAFF. The CDR3 DNA reads TGTGCCAGCAGCACCAGGGTTAACACTGAAGCTTTCTTT.

The chain carries TRBV2 and TRBJ2-2; D call uncertain. The CDR3 spans 12 residues. The germline V gene encodes CDR1 SNHLY and CDR2 FYNNEI. The V gene lost 7 bases and the J gene lost 0 bases, with 3 bases spanning the gap. CDR3 coding DNA: TGTGCCAGCATAGCGAACACCGGGGAGCTGTTTTTT. Translating gives CASIANTGELFF.

Only a few counts were recorded for this clone. The chain combines TRBV6-5 with TRBJ1-4; D is unresolved. The CDR3 extends over 13 amino acids. V lost 6 bases to trimming and J lost 5 bases, with 10 bases between them. Germline V gene lookup returns CDR1 MNHEY and CDR2 SVGAGI. CDR3 loop: CASSRLGNEKLFF. The CDR3 DNA reads TGTGCCAGCAGCCGCCTAGGAAATGAAAAACTGTTTTTT.

V is TRBV2 and J is TRBJ2-7; D call uncertain. Looked up from germline, CDR1 is SNHLY and CDR2 is FYNNEI. V was clipped by 9 bases and J by 0 bases, with 12 bases between them. CDR3 length: 13 residues. This chain's CDR3 is CASSNPYSYEQYF. CDR3 bases: TGTGCCAGTAGTAACCCATACTCCTACGAGCAGTACTTC.

A remark on this clone: The same CDR3 also results from other DNA sequences found in this sample. The chain uses TRBV30 and TRBJ2-7; D gene uncertain. Looked up from germline, CDR1 is GTSNPN and CDR2 is SVGIG (reference sequence). The CDR3 has 11 amino acids. V lost 4 bases and J 1 base, leaving 5 bases between the germline ends. CDR3 protein: CAWTSSYEQYF. DNA of the CDR3: TGTGCCTGGACTAGTTCCTACGAGCAGTACTTC.

Concerning this clone itself: This specimen includes other DNA sequences encoding the same CDR3. The chain recombines TRBV28 with TRBJ2-5; the D is unclear. This CDR3 is built from 13 residues. Trimming took off 4 bases at V and 1 base at J, with 7 bases between the two ends. Per germline, CDR1 MDHEN and CDR2 SYDVKM. The DNA for the CDR3 is TGTGCCAGCAGTTCACCGGGCCAAGAGACCCAGTACTTC. It encodes CASSSPGQETQYF.

This sequence joins TRBV6-6 and TRBJ2-3, with D perhaps matching TRBD2 (6 bases). V gave up 4 bases and J gave up 3 bases, with 14 bases separating them. Germline CDR1 reads MNHNY; CDR2 reads SVGAGI (reference sequence). The CDR3 covers 15 residues. CDR3 protein: CASSFPTGDTDTQYF. The CDR3, as DNA: TGTGCCAGCAGTTTCCCTACGGGAGATACAGATACGCAGTATTTT.

The gene calls are TRBV5-1 and TRBJ2-5; D is undetermined. Trimming took 5 bases from V and 4 from J, leaving 9 bases between them. Germline lookup yields CDR1 SGHRS and CDR2 YFSETQ. CDR3 size: 12 residues. Here the CDR3 reads CASRSDGETQYF. For the CDR3, the DNA is TGCGCCAGCAGGTCCGATGGAGAGACCCAGTACTTC.

The rearrangement links TRBV11-1 to TRBJ1-1, with 10 positions matching TRBD1. This CDR3 contains 14 residues. Germline V gives CDR1 SGHAT, CDR2 FQDESV (reference sequence). The junction had 7 bases not matched to a gene; V was cut back by 1 base and J by 11 bases. In DNA, the CDR3 is TGTGCCAGCAGCTTAGTTTCGACAGGGGGCTATGCTTTCTTT. Encoded protein: CASSLVSTGGYAFF.

V usage is TRBV6-4 and J usage is TRBJ2-1; TRBD2 agrees at 13 bases. This CDR3 is built from 16 residues. CDR1 is MRHNA and CDR2 is SNTAGT in the germline V gene. The V gene end was trimmed by 6 bases and the J gene end by 4 bases; junction bases not matched to a gene: 6. For the CDR3, the DNA is TGTGCCAGCAGCAAAGGGACTAGCGGGAATTACAATGAGCAGTTCTTC. This gives the protein CASSKGTSGNYNEQFF.

The CDR3 region has the DNA TGTGCCAGCAGCCAAGACCGAGGGGGCTACGAGCAGTACTTC. As protein: CASSQDRGGYEQYF. The V and J genes are TRBV14 and TRBJ2-7; D possibly corresponds to TRBD1 (6 bases). Deletions cut 0 bases from V and 3 bases from J, with 9 bases between. The CDR3 length is 14 residues. Germline V gives CDR1 SGHDN, CDR2 FVKESK.